The 21 T cell receptor beta chains in this list originate from one sample, sequenced in a study of radiation and T cells in renal cell carcinoma. The protocol was immunoSEQ multiplex PCR, while the TCRdb copy is restricted to in-frame clones and leaves out a portion. The sample contains approximately 100,000 clones, 80% to 90% of which appear only once. Indicated time point: baseline pretreatment blood. The sample's treatment: 15 Gy SBRT to primary tumor, nephrectomy 4 weeks later. This specimen consisted of blood, obtained from a patient whose treatment included radiotherapy and nephrectomy. Receptor source: a man aged 45-65 years with renal cell carcinoma.

The chain recombines TRBV6-5 with TRBJ2-2; D not certain. Per germline, CDR1 MNHEY and CDR2 SVGAGI. V shed 2 bases and J shed 1 base, with 8 bases lying between them. This CDR3 region has 15 residues. The CDR3 nucleotides are TGTGCCAGCAGTTACGCCCGGAGGAACACCGGGGAGCTGTTTTTT. Amino acid sequence: CASSYARRNTGELFF.

The chain carries TRBV19 and TRBJ1-2; 10 nucleotides match TRBD1. The CDR3 length is 15 residues. J gave up 4 bases and V 1 base, and 3 bases lay outside the gene matches. Germline CDR1 is LNHDA and CDR2 is SQIVND (reference sequence). CDR3 DNA: TGTGCCAGTAGTATAGGGACAGGGGGACTCTATGGCTACACCTTC. Translation gives CASSIGTGGLYGYTF.

V is TRBV5-1 and J is TRBJ2-1, with TRBD1 as a possible D gene (6 bases). The V gene lost 0 bases and the J gene lost 4 bases, with 11 bases spanning the gap. The length of the CDR3 is 15 residues. Per the germline V gene, CDR1 is SGHRS and CDR2 is YFSETQ. CDR3 nucleotide sequence: TGCGCCAGCAGCTTGGACAGGGACCAATACAATGAGCAGTTCTTC. Encoded protein: CASSLDRDQYNEQFF.

This clone was observed a single time. The rearrangement uses TRBV5-1 and TRBJ2-7; D is possibly TRBD1 (5 bases). Trimming cost V 4 bases and J 3 bases, with 14 bases left between them. CDR1 is SGHRS and CDR2 is YFSETQ in the germline V gene. This CDR3 has 14 residues. The chain's CDR3 is CASSHQGGFYEQYF. The CDR3 region has the DNA TGCGCCAGCAGCCATCAGGGCGGATTCTACGAGCAGTACTTC.

About this clone itself: Different DNA sequences within this sample yield the same CDR3. The rearrangement joins TRBV9 to TRBJ2-1; a weak D match, TRBD2 (7 bases). CDR1 and CDR2 from the germline V gene are SGDLS and YYNGEE. The CDR3 has 15 amino acids. Trimming shortened V by 2 bases and J by 4 bases, and 13 bases separated the two germline ends. For the CDR3, the DNA is TGTGCCAGCAGCGTGGGGGGGCTAGGGTACAATGAGCAGTTCTTC. Translation gives CASSVGGLGYNEQFF. Based on the CDR3 plus reference TRBV9 and TRBJ2-1, the full variable domain is DSGVTQTPKHLITATGQRVTLRCSPRSGDLSVYWYQQSLDQGLQFLIQYYNGEERAKGNILERFSAQQFPDLHSELNLSSLELGDSALYFCASSVGGLGYNEQFFGPGTRLTVL.

Remarks on this clone: The same CDR3 can be traced to other DNA sequences in this sample. The chain is built from TRBV7-9 and TRBJ1-5, with D unresolved. The CDR3 contains 12 residues. The ends were cut back, 1 base at V and 7 bases at J, with 5 bases in the middle. Germline CDR1 and CDR2: SEHNR and FQNEAQ (reference sequence). The chain's CDR3 is CASSLGGQPQHF. The DNA for the CDR3 is TGTGCCAGCAGCTTAGGCGGGCAGCCCCAGCATTTT.

The genes are TRBV7-9 and TRBJ2-7, with D possibly matching TRBD2 (6 bases). Trimming removed 2 bases from V and 4 bases from J, with 15 bases in between. The CDR3 is made up of 15 amino acids. Germline-derived CDR1 and CDR2 are SEHNR and FQNEAQ (reference sequence). The CDR3 is CASSLPGLAQYEQYF. As DNA, the CDR3 is TGTGCCAGCAGCTTACCGGGACTTGCCCAATACGAGCAGTACTTC.

J is TRBJ2-1 and V is TRBV6-1; 7 bases agree with TRBD2. The CDR3 spans 14 residues. CDR1 is MNHNS, CDR2 SASEGT, per germline. The J segment lost 2 bases and the V segment lost 5 bases, leaving 3 bases of the junction unmatched. The DNA for the CDR3 is TGTGCCAGCAGTCGCGGGGGAACCTACAATGAGCAGTTCTTC. The encoded protein is CASSRGGTYNEQFF.

V gene TRBV18 combines with J gene TRBJ2-6; a possible D gene is TRBD1 (6 bases). Germline loops: CDR1 KGHSH, CDR2 LQKENI. There are 17 residues in the CDR3. V gave up 2 bases and J gave up 0 bases, with 11 bases separating them. The CDR3 is CASSPTGPSSGANVLTF. CDR3 in DNA: TGTGCCAGCTCACCAACAGGGCCGAGCTCTGGGGCCAACGTCCTGACTTTC.

This chain uses TRBV5-5 with TRBJ2-2; no reliable D call. Between the trimmed V and J ends, which lost 2 bases and 3 bases, there was a span of 2 bases. The CDR3 covers 12 residues. Germline lookup yields CDR1 SGHKS and CDR2 YYEKEE (reference sequence). DNA for the CDR3: TGTGCCAGCAGCTTCCACACCGGGGAGCTGTTTTTT. It encodes CASSFHTGELFF.

The V call is TRBV7-2, the J call TRBJ1-6; D is unresolved. The CDR3 runs to 13 residues. Germline loops: CDR1 SGHTA, CDR2 FQGNSA. The V end was cut by 5 bases, the J end by 7 bases, with 9 bases between. The CDR3: CASSRINNSPLHF. In DNA, the CDR3 is TGTGCCAGCAGCCGAATAAACAATTCACCCCTCCACTTT.

The chain employs TRBV19 and TRBJ2-3, with 8 bases aligning to TRBD2. There are 16 residues in the CDR3. The germline V gene encodes CDR1 LNHDA and CDR2 SQIVND (reference sequence). Germline trimming cut 5 bases from V and 4 bases from J; bases unmatched to any gene: 11. CDR3 in amino acids: CASSLRTSPTADTQYF. CDR3 in DNA: TGTGCCAGTAGTCTCCGGACTAGCCCGACCGCAGATACGCAGTATTTT.

The V and J genes are TRBV11-2 and TRBJ1-1; D gene uncertain. The CDR3 extends over 15 amino acids. The V gene's germline CDR1 is SGHAT and CDR2 FQNNGV. Trimming cost V 0 bases and J 5 bases, with 13 bases left between them. In nucleotides, the CDR3 is TGTGCCAGCAGCTTAGATTATCATGGAGGGACTGAAGCTTTCTTT. The encoded protein is CASSLDYHGGTEAFF.

J is TRBJ1-2 and V is TRBV2, with D maybe TRBD1 (6 bases). Per the germline V gene, CDR1 is SNHLY and CDR2 is FYNNEI. The V gene lost 10 bases and the J gene lost 1 base, with 13 bases spanning the gap. The CDR3 contains 13 residues. The CDR3 protein is CATSGDLNYGYTF. CDR3 DNA sequence: TGTGCCACCTCAGGGGACCTTAACTATGGCTACACCTTC.

The J gene is TRBJ2-2, the V gene TRBV7-2; the match to TRBD1 covers 7 bases. The CDR3 consists of 14 residues. Per germline, CDR1 SGHTA and CDR2 FQGNSA. The V gene end was trimmed by 4 bases and the J gene end by 6 bases; junction bases not matched to a gene: 5. The CDR3 nucleotides are TGTGCCAGCAGCTCCCTCGGGACAGCCGGGGAGCTGTTTTTT. Encoded protein: CASSSLGTAGELFF. The full variable domain, completed using reference TRBV7-2 and TRBJ2-2, is GAGVSQSPSNKVTEKGKDVELRCDPISGHTALYWYRQSLGQGLEFLIYFQGNSAPDKSGLPSDRFSAERTGGSVSTLTIQRTQQEDSAVYLCASSSLGTAGELFFGEGSRLTVL.

The rearrangement uses TRBV27 and TRBJ2-3; no clear D gene. Between the trimmed V and J ends, which lost 8 bases and 2 bases, there was a span of 8 bases. The CDR3 runs to 12 residues. Germline V gene lookup returns CDR1 MNHEY and CDR2 SMNVEV (reference sequence). This CDR3 reads CASSKPTDTQYF. For the CDR3, the DNA is TGTGCCAGCTCCAAACCCACAGATACGCAGTATTTT.

This clone was recorded once. This chain joins TRBV19 and TRBJ2-7; D possibly corresponds to TRBD2 (5 bases). Trimming cost V 3 bases and J 3 bases, with 6 bases left between them. This CDR3 spans 12 amino acids. Germline CDR1 is LNHDA and CDR2 is SQIVND (reference sequence). This CDR3 is CASSIGSYEQYF. The CDR3 coding sequence is TGTGCCAGTAGTATTGGGAGCTACGAGCAGTACTTC.

The CDR3 region has the DNA TGTGCCAGCAGTTTGACTAGCGCCCGAACTTATACGCAGTATTTT. Protein sequence: CASSLTSARTYTQYF. The chain joins TRBV28 to TRBJ2-3, with 8 bases aligning to TRBD2. This CDR3 has 15 amino acids. With V trimmed by 3 bases and J by 7 bases, 9 bases remained unmatched. CDR1 is MDHEN, CDR2 SYDVKM, per germline.

This chain connects TRBV19 to TRBJ2-2; D uncertain. The germline gives CDR1 LNHDA, CDR2 SQIVND (reference sequence). This CDR3 is 12 amino acids long. V dropped 7 bases and J dropped 4 bases, with 7 bases sitting between them. CDR3 coding DNA: TGTGCCAGTATTAGCAGCACCGGGGAGCTGTTTTTT. Amino acid sequence: CASISSTGELFF.

The gene calls are TRBV7-9 and TRBJ1-2, with D uncertain. The CDR3 is made up of 14 amino acids. The ends were cut back, 0 bases at V and 4 bases at J, with 9 bases in the middle. Germline CDR1 reads SEHNR; CDR2 reads FQNEAQ (reference sequence). Written as DNA, the CDR3 is TGTGCCAGCAGCTTAGCACAGCTTACCTATGGCTACACCTTC. Its protein product is CASSLAQLTYGYTF.

The chain links TRBV7-3 to TRBJ2-3, with TRBD2 matching over 15 bases. The CDR3 totals 16 residues. Germline CDR1 SGHTA, CDR2 FQGTGA. Trimming cost V 4 bases and J 3 bases; bases outside gene matches: 2. CDR3 sequence reads: CASSSGLAGGTDTQYF. CDR3 DNA: TGTGCCAGCAGCTCGGGACTAGCGGGGGGTACAGATACGCAGTATTTT.